The present T cell receptor (beta chain) was sequenced within a study of cytomegalovirus exposure and HLA in healthy donors. Whole-study results and caveats: Researchers reported that three CMV-associated chains were confirmed in vitro as CMV antigen-specific. In a later analysis, DRB1 alleles had the most associated TCRs; HLA-C alleles the fewest.

This clone was counted once. The antigen is undetermined. The PCR made use of 60 Vbeta and 13 Jbeta primers. Clones were sequenced by immunoSEQ multiplex PCR, and TCRdb holds only the in-frame ones, with some missing. Of fewer than 200,000 clones in the sample, 82% are singletons; the top ten hold 1.5% to 2%. This CDR3 region has 15 residues. The V and J ends lost 1 base and 6 bases respectively, with 15 bases between them. CDR1 is MNHEY, CDR2 SMNVEV, per germline (reference sequence). The chain couples TRBV27 to TRBJ1-1; D not certain. This clonotype originated in a woman younger than 30 in good health and CMV-seronegative. The sequencing sample was made of PBMCs. The CDR3 sequence is CASSLYGLDFSEAFF. Here the CDR3 DNA reads TGTGCCAGCAGTTTATACGGACTCGATTTCTCTGAAGCTTTCTTT.